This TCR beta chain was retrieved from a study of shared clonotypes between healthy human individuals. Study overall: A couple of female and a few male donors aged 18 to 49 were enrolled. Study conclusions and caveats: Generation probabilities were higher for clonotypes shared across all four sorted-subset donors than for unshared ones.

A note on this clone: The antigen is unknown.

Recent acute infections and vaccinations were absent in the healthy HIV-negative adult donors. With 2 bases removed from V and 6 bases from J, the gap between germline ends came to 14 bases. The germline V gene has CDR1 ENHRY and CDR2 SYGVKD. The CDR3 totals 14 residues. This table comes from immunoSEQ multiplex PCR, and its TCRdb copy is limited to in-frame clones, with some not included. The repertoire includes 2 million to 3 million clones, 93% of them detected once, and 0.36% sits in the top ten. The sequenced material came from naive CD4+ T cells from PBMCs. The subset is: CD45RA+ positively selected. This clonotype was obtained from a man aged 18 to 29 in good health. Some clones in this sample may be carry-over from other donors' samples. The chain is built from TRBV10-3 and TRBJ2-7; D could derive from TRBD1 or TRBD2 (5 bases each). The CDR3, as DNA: TGTGCCATCAGTGAGGGGTCAGGGAGAGGCGAGCAGTACTTC. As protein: CAISEGSGRGEQYF.